The 16 T cell receptor beta chains below were found in one sample sequenced in a study of blood T cell repertoires in COVID-19. Some clones are missing from TCRdb's copy, which holds only in-frame ones; the method was immunoSEQ multiplex PCR. This sample has some 110,000 clones, with more than 80% found just once. Sequenced input: peripheral blood. The receptors shown here come from a man in his fifties or sixties with acute or convalescent COVID-19.

V gene TRBV11-2 combines with J gene TRBJ1-2; the match to TRBD1 covers 8 bases. Germline V gene lookup returns CDR1 SGHAT and CDR2 FQNNGV. The junction had 9 bases not matched to a gene; V was cut back by 5 bases and J by 4 bases. This CDR3 is 15 amino acids long. The CDR3 reads CASSTRPGTGYGYTF. The CDR3, as DNA: TGTGCCAGCAGCACCCGCCCCGGGACAGGCTATGGCTACACCTTC.

This rearrangement joins TRBV20-1 to TRBJ2-1, with D unclear. The CDR3 is 9 residues long. CDR1 and CDR2 from the germline V gene are DFQATT and SNEGSKA (reference sequence). CDR3 protein: CLWAGEQFF. CDR3 nucleotides: TGCTTGTGGGCCGGTGAGCAGTTCTTC.

The chain is built from TRBV5-1 and TRBJ1-1, with D perhaps matching TRBD1 (5 bases). V was cut by 0 bases and J by 3 bases, with 9 bases left in between. Per the germline V gene, CDR1 is SGHRS and CDR2 is YFSETQ. The CDR3 loop spans 14 amino acids. CDR3: CASSLAGGDTEAFF. CDR3 bases: TGCGCCAGCAGCTTGGCGGGGGGAGACACTGAAGCTTTCTTT. The variable domain in full, completed from reference TRBV5-1 and TRBJ1-1, reads KAGVTQTPRYLIKTRGQQVTLSCSPISGHRSVSWYQQTPGQGLQFLFEYFSETQRNKGNFPGRFSGRQFSNSRSEMNVSTLELGDSALYLCASSLAGGDTEAFFGQGTRLTVV.

This chain uses TRBV7-8 with TRBJ1-1; unclear D gene. Germline CDR1 SGHVS, CDR2 FQNEAQ. Deletions cut 3 bases from V and 0 bases from J, with 8 bases between. This CDR3 contains 14 residues. CDR3 coding DNA: TGTGCCAGCAGCTTGACTAATATGAACACTGAAGCTTTCTTT. The encoded protein is CASSLTNMNTEAFF.

V gene TRBV30 combines with J gene TRBJ1-1, with 7 positions matching TRBD1. The germline CDR1 and CDR2 sequences are GTSNPN and SVGIG (reference sequence). V lost 3 bases, J lost 2 bases, and 6 bases stayed unmatched. CDR3 length: 14 residues. CDR3 residues: CAWSPGTVNTEAFF. CDR3 in DNA: TGTGCCTGGAGCCCCGGGACAGTTAACACTGAAGCTTTCTTT.

The chain combines TRBV11-2 with TRBJ2-7, with no clear D. Germline CDR1 SGHAT, CDR2 FQNNGV. This CDR3 comprises 12 residues. V was clipped by 2 bases and J by 6 bases, with 8 bases between them. CDR3 region: CASSLTRSEQYF. CDR3 DNA sequence: TGTGCCAGCAGCTTAACAAGGAGCGAGCAGTACTTC. Using reference TRBV11-2 and TRBJ2-7 for the parts outside the CDR3, the full variable domain is EAGVAQSPRYKIIEKRQSVAFWCNPISGHATLYWYQQILGQGPKLLIQFQNNGVVDDSQLPKDRFSAERLKGVDSTLKIQPAKLEDSAVYLCASSLTRSEQYFGPGTRLTVT.

This chain links TRBV25-1 with TRBJ1-6, with D possibly being TRBD1 (5 bases). V lost 1 base, J lost 9 bases, and 7 bases lay in between. The CDR3 is 13 amino acids. Germline V gene data show CDR1 as MGHDK and CDR2 as SYGVNS. The CDR3 DNA sequence: TGTGCCAGCAGTGAATTCGGGGGTTCACCCCTCCACTTT. Protein product: CASSEFGGSPLHF.

The gene calls are TRBV6-4 and TRBJ1-6, with TRBD1 as a possible D gene (6 bases). From germline, CDR1 is MRHNA and CDR2 SNTAGT. CDR3 length: 15 amino acids. V dropped 2 bases and J dropped 6 bases, with 11 bases sitting between them. CDR3 sequence: CASSDVRGSNSPLHF. CDR3 sequence (DNA): TGTGCCAGCAGTGACGTTAGGGGGAGTAATTCACCCCTCCACTTT.

This clone was observed a single time. The chain joins TRBV4-2 to TRBJ2-2; 7 positions match TRBD2. Germline CDR1 and CDR2: LGHNA and YNFKEQ. The junction had 11 bases not matched to a gene; V was cut back by 0 bases and J by 4 bases. CDR3 size: 18 residues. The CDR3 region is CASSQDGVASGVTGELFF. CDR3 DNA: TGTGCCAGCAGCCAAGATGGGGTCGCTAGCGGAGTCACCGGGGAGCTGTTTTTT.

The chain has TRBV5-1 and TRBJ1-4, with a weak D call TRBD1 (6 bases). With 3 bases removed from V and 5 bases from J, the gap between germline ends came to 11 bases. CDR3 size: 14 residues. Per the germline V gene, CDR1 is SGHRS and CDR2 is YFSETQ. The CDR3 is CASSSTGMNEKLFF. CDR3 nucleotides: TGCGCCAGCAGCTCGACAGGAATGAATGAAAAACTGTTTTTT.

V and J are TRBV19 and TRBJ2-5; the D gene is possibly TRBD1 (6 bases). The germline gives CDR1 LNHDA, CDR2 SQIVND (reference sequence). CDR3 length: 15 amino acids. V was cut by 6 bases and J by 5 bases, with 19 bases left in between. The CDR3 protein is CASSARALRGETQYF. Written as DNA, the CDR3 is TGTGCCAGTAGCGCCCGGGCCCTTAGGGGGGAGACCCAGTACTTC.

This chain links TRBV7-9 with TRBJ1-5; D may be TRBD1 (5 bases). Trimming cost V 4 bases and J 4 bases, with 8 bases left between them. CDR3 length: 13 residues. Per germline, CDR1 SEHNR and CDR2 FQNEAQ (reference sequence). The chain's CDR3 is CASSSGQNQPQHF. CDR3 nucleotide sequence: TGTGCCAGCAGCTCTGGACAAAATCAGCCCCAGCATTTT.

This chain joins TRBV19 and TRBJ1-3, with D hard to call. Germline CDR1 reads LNHDA; CDR2 reads SQIVND (reference sequence). The CDR3 contains 14 residues. Between the trimmed V and J ends, which lost 10 bases and 2 bases, there was a span of 15 bases. The CDR3 sequence is CATSDTTTGNTIYF. CDR3 sequence (DNA): TGTGCCACCTCCGACACGACCACTGGAAACACCATATATTTT.

The rearrangement joins TRBV6-1 to TRBJ2-1; D ambiguous. This CDR3 region has 13 residues. With 2 bases removed from V and 6 bases from J, the gap between germline ends came to 8 bases. Germline V CDR1 and CDR2: MNHNS, SASEGT. CDR3: CASSEPVVNEQFF. CDR3 bases: TGTGCCAGCAGTGAACCTGTAGTCAATGAGCAGTTCTTC.

This chain links TRBV28 with TRBJ2-2, with D tentatively TRBD1 (5 bases). Germline V gives CDR1 MDHEN, CDR2 SYDVKM. CDR3 length equals 13 residues. The V gene lost 6 bases and the J gene lost 4 bases, with 9 bases spanning the gap. CDR3 nucleotides: TGTGCCAGCAGCCTCCAGGGCACCGGGGAGCTGTTTTTT. It yields the protein CASSLQGTGELFF.

CDR3 residues: CSVYSKLAVYNEQFF. CDR3 nucleotide sequence: TGCAGCGTTTACAGCAAACTAGCGGTCTACAATGAGCAGTTCTTC. The chain carries TRBV29-1 and TRBJ2-1, with 8 bases identical to TRBD2. The CDR3 runs to 15 residues. Germline CDR1 SQVTM, CDR2 ANQGSEA. Losses at the gene ends were 5 bases for V and 3 bases for J; bases not matched to a gene: 9.